The clone carrying this TCR beta chain showed up just a few times. A multiplex PCR containing 32 V primers and 13 J primers was used to amplify TCR beta CDR3. TCRdb passed the multiplex PCR reads through MiXCR, listing each CDR3 protein once. The data hold 20,000 to 25,000 distinct CDR3 sequences, with about 30% observed a single time. Genomic DNA from bulk tumor acted as the template, and about 600 ng was loaded per sample. Several far-apart biopsies were taken per primary tumor during surgery. Enrolled patients presented with newly diagnosed, previously untreated non-small cell lung cancer and underwent curative surgery. This entry is derived from a study of immune heterogeneity within non-small cell lung tumors. The germline V gene has CDR1 LGHNA and CDR2 YNFKEQ. With 2 bases clipped from V and 3 bases from J, the junction kept 9 bases outside the gene matches. This CDR3 region has 17 residues.

The clonotype originates from a man in his forties with non-small cell lung cancer. V usage is TRBV4-2 and J usage is TRBJ2-3, with 9 positions matching TRBD1. Specimen: lung tumor tissue. CDR3 sequence (DNA): TGTGCCAGCAGCCAAATTCTTAGAGGACAGGGGACAGATACGCAGTATTTT. It yields the protein CASSQILRGQGTDTQYF.